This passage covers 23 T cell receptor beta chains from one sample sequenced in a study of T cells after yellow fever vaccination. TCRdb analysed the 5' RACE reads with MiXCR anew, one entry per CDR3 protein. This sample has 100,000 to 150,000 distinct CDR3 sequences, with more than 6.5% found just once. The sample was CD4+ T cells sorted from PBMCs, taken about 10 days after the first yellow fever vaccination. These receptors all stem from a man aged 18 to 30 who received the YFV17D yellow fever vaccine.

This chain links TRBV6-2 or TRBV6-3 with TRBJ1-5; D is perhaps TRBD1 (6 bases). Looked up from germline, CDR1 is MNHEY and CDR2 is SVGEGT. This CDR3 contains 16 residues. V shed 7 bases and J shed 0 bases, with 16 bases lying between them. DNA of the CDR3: TGTGCCAGCACCCACGGGGGGGCTCCTAGCAATCAGCCCCAGCATTTT. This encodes CASTHGGAPSNQPQHF.

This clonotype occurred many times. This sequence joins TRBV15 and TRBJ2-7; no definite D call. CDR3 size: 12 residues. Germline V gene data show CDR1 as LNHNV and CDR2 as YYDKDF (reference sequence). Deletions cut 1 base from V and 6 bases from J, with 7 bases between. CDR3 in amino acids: CATSRVRAEQYF. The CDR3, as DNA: TGTGCCACCAGCAGAGTCCGTGCCGAGCAGTACTTC.

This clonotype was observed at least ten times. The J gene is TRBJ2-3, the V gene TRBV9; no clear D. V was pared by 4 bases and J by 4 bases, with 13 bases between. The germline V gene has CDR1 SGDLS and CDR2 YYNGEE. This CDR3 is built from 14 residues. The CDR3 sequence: CASSTELGADTQYF. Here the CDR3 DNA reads TGTGCCAGCAGCACCGAGCTCGGCGCAGATACGCAGTATTTT.

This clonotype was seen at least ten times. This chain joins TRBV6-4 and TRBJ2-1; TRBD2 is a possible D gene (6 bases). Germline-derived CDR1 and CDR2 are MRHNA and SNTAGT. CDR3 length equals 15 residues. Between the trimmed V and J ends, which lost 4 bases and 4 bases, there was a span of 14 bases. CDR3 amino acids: CASSAWEVPYNEQFF. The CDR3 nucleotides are TGTGCCAGCAGTGCCTGGGAGGTGCCTTACAATGAGCAGTTCTTC.

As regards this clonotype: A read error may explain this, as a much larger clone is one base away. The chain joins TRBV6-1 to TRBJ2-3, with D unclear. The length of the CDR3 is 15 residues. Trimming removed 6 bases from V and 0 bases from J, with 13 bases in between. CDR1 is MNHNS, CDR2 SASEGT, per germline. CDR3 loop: CASRVQCFSTDTQYF. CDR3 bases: TGTGCCAGCAGGGTACAGTGTTTTAGCACAGATACGCAGTATTTT.

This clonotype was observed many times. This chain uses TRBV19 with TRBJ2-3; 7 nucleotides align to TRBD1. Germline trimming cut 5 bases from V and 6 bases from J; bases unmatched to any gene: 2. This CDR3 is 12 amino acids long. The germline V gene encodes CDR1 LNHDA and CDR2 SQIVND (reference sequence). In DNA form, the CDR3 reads TGTGCCAGTAGTGTCAGGGGGGATACGCAGTATTTT. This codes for CASSVRGDTQYF.

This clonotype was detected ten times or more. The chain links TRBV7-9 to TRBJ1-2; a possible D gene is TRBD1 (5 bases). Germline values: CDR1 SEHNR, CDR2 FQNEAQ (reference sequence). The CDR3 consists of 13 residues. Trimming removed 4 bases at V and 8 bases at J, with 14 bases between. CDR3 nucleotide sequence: TGTGCCAGCAGCTCGGGACGGGCTAGAGGCTACACCTTC. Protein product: CASSSGRARGYTF.

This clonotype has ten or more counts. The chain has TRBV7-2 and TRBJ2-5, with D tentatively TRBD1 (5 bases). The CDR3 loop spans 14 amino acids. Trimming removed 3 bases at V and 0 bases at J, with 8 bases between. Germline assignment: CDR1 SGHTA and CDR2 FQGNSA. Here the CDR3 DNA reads TGTGCCAGCAGCTTGACAGCTTACCAAGAGACCCAGTACTTC. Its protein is CASSLTAYQETQYF.

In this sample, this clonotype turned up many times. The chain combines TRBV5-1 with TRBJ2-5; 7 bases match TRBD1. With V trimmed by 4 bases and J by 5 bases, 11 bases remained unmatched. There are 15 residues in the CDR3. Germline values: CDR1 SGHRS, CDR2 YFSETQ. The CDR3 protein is CASSGTGVFQETQYF. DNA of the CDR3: TGCGCCAGCAGCGGAACAGGGGTGTTCCAGGAGACCCAGTACTTC.

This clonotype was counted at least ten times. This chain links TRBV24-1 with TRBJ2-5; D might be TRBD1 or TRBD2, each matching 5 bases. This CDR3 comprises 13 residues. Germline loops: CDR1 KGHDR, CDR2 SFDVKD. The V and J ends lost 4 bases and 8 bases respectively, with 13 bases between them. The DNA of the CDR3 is TGTGCCACCAGTGAGCCGGGACGGGGAACCCAGTACTTC. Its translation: CATSEPGRGTQYF.

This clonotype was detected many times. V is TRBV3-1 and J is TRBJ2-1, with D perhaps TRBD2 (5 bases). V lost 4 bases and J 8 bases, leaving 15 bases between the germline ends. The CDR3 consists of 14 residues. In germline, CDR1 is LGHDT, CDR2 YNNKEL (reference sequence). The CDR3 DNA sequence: TGTGCCAGCAGCCCCTTCACTACAGCGGATGAGCAGTTCTTC. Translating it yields CASSPFTTADEQFF.

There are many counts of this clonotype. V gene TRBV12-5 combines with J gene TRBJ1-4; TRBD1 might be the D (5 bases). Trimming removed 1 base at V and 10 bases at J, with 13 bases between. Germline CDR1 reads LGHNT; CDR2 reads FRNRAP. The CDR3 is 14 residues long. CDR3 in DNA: TGTGCTAGTGGTTTGGGGCAGGGTCTCCGAAAACTGTTTTTT. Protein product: CASGLGQGLRKLFF.

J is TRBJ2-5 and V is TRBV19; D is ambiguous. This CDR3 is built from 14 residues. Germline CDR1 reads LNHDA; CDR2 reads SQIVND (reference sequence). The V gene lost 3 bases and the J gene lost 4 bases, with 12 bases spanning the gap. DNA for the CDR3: TGTGCCAGTAGTATGGGTGGGCAGATAGAGACCCAGTACTTC. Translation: CASSMGGQIETQYF.

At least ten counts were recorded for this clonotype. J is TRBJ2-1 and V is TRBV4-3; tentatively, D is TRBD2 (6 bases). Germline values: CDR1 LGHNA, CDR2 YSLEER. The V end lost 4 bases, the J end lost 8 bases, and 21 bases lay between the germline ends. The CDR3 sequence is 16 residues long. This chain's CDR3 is CASSRPRAGLDHEQFF. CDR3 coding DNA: TGCGCCAGCAGCCGCCCGCGGGCGGGGCTTGATCATGAGCAGTTCTTC.

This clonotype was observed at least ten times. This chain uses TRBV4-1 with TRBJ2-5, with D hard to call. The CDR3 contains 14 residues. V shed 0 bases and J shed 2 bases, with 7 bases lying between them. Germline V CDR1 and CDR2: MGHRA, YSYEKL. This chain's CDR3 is CASSQDSDQETQYF. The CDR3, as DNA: TGCGCCAGCAGCCAAGATTCAGATCAAGAGACCCAGTACTTC.

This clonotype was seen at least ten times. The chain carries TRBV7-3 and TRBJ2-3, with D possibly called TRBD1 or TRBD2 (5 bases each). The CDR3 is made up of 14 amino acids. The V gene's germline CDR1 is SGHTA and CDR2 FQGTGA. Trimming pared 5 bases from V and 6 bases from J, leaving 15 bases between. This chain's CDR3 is CASSKKAGTDTQYF. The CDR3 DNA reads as TGTGCCAGCAGCAAAAAAGCAGGGACGGATACGCAGTATTTT.

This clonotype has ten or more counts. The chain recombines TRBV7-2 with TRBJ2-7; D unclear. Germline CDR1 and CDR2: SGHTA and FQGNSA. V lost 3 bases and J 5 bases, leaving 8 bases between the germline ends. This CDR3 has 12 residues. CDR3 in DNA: TGTGCCAGCAGCTTGCGGTTCGACGAGCAGTACTTC. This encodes CASSLRFDEQYF.

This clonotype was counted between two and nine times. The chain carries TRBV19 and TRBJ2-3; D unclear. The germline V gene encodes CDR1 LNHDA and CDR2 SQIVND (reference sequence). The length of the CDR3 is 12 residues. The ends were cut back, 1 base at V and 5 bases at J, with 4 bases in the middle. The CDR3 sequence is CASSIGGDTQYF. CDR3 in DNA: TGTGCCAGTAGTATAGGAGGAGATACGCAGTATTTT.

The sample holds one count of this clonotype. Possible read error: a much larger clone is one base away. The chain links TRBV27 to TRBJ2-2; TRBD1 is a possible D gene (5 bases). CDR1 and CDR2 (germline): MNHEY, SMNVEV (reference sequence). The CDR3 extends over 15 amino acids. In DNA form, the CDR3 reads TGTGCCAGCGGTTTTAGGGGCAGGAACACCGGGGAGCTGTTTTTT. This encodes CASGFRGRNTGELFF.

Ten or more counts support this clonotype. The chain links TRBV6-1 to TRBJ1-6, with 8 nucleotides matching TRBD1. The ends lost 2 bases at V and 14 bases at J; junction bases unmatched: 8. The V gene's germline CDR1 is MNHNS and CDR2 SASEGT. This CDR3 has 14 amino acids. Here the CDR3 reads CASSEQGAILSLHF. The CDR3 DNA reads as TGTGCCAGCAGTGAACAGGGGGCCATTTTGTCCCTCCACTTT.

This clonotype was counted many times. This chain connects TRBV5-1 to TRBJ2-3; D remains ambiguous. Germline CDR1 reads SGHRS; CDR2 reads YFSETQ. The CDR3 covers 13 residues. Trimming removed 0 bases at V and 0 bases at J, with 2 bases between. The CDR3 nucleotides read TGCGCCAGCAGCTTGGAGAGCACAGATACGCAGTATTTT. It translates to CASSLESTDTQYF.

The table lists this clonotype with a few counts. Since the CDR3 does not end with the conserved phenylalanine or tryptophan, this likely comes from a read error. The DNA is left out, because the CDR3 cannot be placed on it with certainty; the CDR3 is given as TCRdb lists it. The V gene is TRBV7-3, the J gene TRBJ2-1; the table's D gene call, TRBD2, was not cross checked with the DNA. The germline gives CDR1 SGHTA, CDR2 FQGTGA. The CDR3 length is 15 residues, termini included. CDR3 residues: CASSSLGGWEAVLSY.

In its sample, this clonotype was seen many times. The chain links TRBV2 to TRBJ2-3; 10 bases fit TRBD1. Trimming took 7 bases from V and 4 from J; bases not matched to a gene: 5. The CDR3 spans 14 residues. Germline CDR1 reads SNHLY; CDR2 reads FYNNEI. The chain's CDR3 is CASMDRGLADTQYF. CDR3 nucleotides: TGTGCCAGCATGGACAGGGGGTTAGCAGATACGCAGTATTTT.